Listed below are T cell receptor beta chains from one sample, sequenced in a study of blood T cell repertoires in COVID-19. Profiled with immunoSEQ multiplex PCR; TCRdb holds only in-frame clones, not every one. This table holds about 150,000 clones, approximately 91% found once. The sequencing sample was made of peripheral blood. These receptors originate from a man younger than 30 with COVID-19, enrolled during active disease. Both conserved end residues are trimmed from each CDR3.

v_call cdr3_aa
TRBV19 ASRTGQGGTGELF
TRBV14 ASSLSGRAWNEQF
TRBV3-1/TRBV3-2 ASSQEGYHTEAF
TRBV11-2 ASSLTHYYEQY
TRBV27 ASSLSIAGLLTGELF
TRBV27 ASAGSLGEYEQY
TRBV6-5 ASSYQGTGEGYGYT
TRBV7-2 ASSLVQGNYGYT
TRBV4-1 ASSQEGQGGTEAF
TRBV10-3 AISASTGGNSPLH
TRBV5-1 ASSLAEGAYEKLF
TRBV5-1 ASSLGPSGSGVMAYEQY
TRBV9 ASSVGGTATSQETQY
TRBV15 ATSPRTGGRSTEAF
TRBV30 AWRGLAGSYNEQF
TRBV5-6 ASSSTGINSPLH
TRBV6-2/TRBV6-3 ASSYARAEAF
TRBV5-1 ASSRPTGYNEQF
TRBV15 ATSTWTETNTGELF
TRBV9 ASGREGNEQF
TRBV6-5 ASRKTYEQY
TRBV18 ASSPLGYEQF
TRBV9 ASSETSGGTDTQY
TRBV6-5 ASREGAGREKLL
TRBV11-2 ASSLEMAAREKLL
TRBV6-2/TRBV6-3 ASSWASSGLDEQY
TRBV3-1/TRBV3-2 ASSQEQPRGRGVYEQY
TRBV19 ASSIMWGGIQPQH
TRBV28 ASSPRVRTHYGYT
TRBV19 ASSILAGATGELF
TRBV13 ASTDTRGQGESPLH
TRBV25-1 ASSGHRGPDNEQF
TRBV29-1 SVLQGRGGAF
TRBV2 ASTMADINTGELF
TRBV30 AWSVVGRPKDNEKLL
TRBV29-1 SAGRQGVDEKLF
TRBV7-9 ASFGGYNEQF
TRBV27 ASRSLLAGGPVYEQY
TRBV15 ATSRDRALNNEQF
TRBV30 AWRIEGVGELL